These 32 T cell receptor beta chains came from one sample sequenced in a study of blood T cell repertoires in COVID-19. Sequencing was performed with immunoSEQ multiplex PCR; in TCRdb, only in-frame clones are kept and a portion is missing. The sample shows about 410,000 clones, approximately 91% of them seen only once. The sequenced sample was peripheral blood. The source of these receptors is a middle-aged woman with COVID-19, enrolled during active disease.

The V call is TRBV28, the J call TRBJ1-2; TRBD1 matches 9 bases. CDR3 length: 15 amino acids. Germline V gene data show CDR1 as MDHEN and CDR2 as SYDVKM. With 6 bases clipped from V and 6 bases from J, the junction kept 11 bases outside the gene matches. CDR3 loop: CASSHRTGDRNGYTF. The CDR3 region has the DNA TGTGCCAGCAGCCATAGGACAGGGGACAGGAATGGCTACACCTTC.

In regard to this clone: The sample holds other DNA sequences that translate to the same CDR3. The chain couples TRBV29-1 to TRBJ2-5, with 8 bases lining up with TRBD2. CDR3 length: 12 residues. V dropped 2 bases and J dropped 5; count of bases not matched to a gene: 1. Germline CDR1 reads SQVTM; CDR2 reads ANQGSEA. The CDR3 region is CSVEPGGETQYF. DNA for the CDR3: TGCAGCGTTGAACCGGGGGGGGAGACCCAGTACTTC.

This chain joins TRBV12-3 or TRBV12-4 and TRBJ1-3; 8 nucleotides line up with TRBD1. V was pared by 6 bases and J by 7 bases, with 2 bases of the junction left unmatched. The length of the CDR3 is 12 residues. CDR3 coding DNA: TGTGCCAGCAGGGACAGGGTGAACACCATATATTTT. Amino acid sequence: CASRDRVNTIYF.

The rearrangement uses TRBV2 and TRBJ2-1; 7 nucleotides align to TRBD2. J lost 0 bases, V lost 4 bases, and 3 bases had no gene match. Germline V gives CDR1 SNHLY, CDR2 FYNNEI. CDR3 length: 15 residues. For the CDR3, the DNA is TGTGCCAGCAGTGTTGGCGGGAGCTCCTACAATGAGCAGTTCTTC. As protein: CASSVGGSSYNEQFF.

The gene calls are TRBV2 and TRBJ1-5; 7 nucleotides agree with TRBD1. Trimming removed 6 bases from V and 6 bases from J; junction bases left unmatched: 8. The germline gives CDR1 SNHLY, CDR2 FYNNEI. This CDR3 has 14 amino acids. The DNA of the CDR3 is TGTGCCAGCAGCCGATACAGGGGCGGTCAGCCCCAGCATTTT. Translation gives CASSRYRGGQPQHF. Looking up the rest from reference TRBV2 and TRBJ1-5 gives the full variable domain: EPEVTQTPSHQVTQMGQEVILRCVPISNHLYFYWYRQILGQKVEFLVSFYNNEISEKSEIFDDQFSVERPDGSNFTLKIRSTKLEDSAMYFCASSRYRGGQPQHFGDGTRLSIL.

The chain links TRBV5-1 to TRBJ1-6, with 9 bases aligning to TRBD1. Germline-derived CDR1 and CDR2 are SGHRS and YFSETQ. V lost 0 bases and J lost 8; bases outside the gene matches: 3. This CDR3 is built from 15 residues. The chain's CDR3 is CASSLEDRGYSPLHF. CDR3 bases: TGCGCCAGCAGCTTGGAGGACAGGGGTTATTCACCCCTCCACTTT.

The rearrangement joins TRBV7-2 to TRBJ2-5; TRBD2 matches 10 bases. V shed 7 bases, J shed 5 bases, and the junction held 10 bases outside the gene matches. The germline gives CDR1 SGHTA, CDR2 FQGNSA. The CDR3 has 15 amino acids. The CDR3 coding sequence is TGTGCCAGCACCGACCAGCGGGGGGGAGGGGAGACCCAGTACTTC. This encodes CASTDQRGGGETQYF.

This clone was detected only once. The chain joins TRBV19 to TRBJ1-4; unclear D gene. The CDR3 totals 19 residues. Germline V gives CDR1 LNHDA, CDR2 SQIVND (reference sequence). The V end was cut by 1 base, the J end by 0 bases, with 18 bases between. The CDR3 region has the DNA TGTGCCAGTAGTATAGGAGCCAACCACCCAGGTTCAACTAATGAAAAACTGTTTTTT. Translating it yields CASSIGANHPGSTNEKLFF.

The J gene is TRBJ1-6, the V gene TRBV6-5; maybe TRBD1 (5 bases). V was trimmed by 0 bases and J by 9 bases, leaving 12 bases between them. The CDR3 runs to 15 residues. CDR1 is MNHEY, CDR2 SVGAGI, per germline. CDR3 sequence (DNA): TGTGCCAGCAGTTACTCGGGAGGGGTCGGTTCACCCCTCCACTTT. Its protein product is CASSYSGGVGSPLHF.

The rearrangement links TRBV19 to TRBJ2-2; TRBD1 agrees at 7 bases. CDR3 length equals 15 residues. Looked up from germline, CDR1 is LNHDA and CDR2 is SQIVND (reference sequence). V was pared by 6 bases and J by 0 bases, with 4 bases of the junction left unmatched. CDR3 amino acids: CASRQGQANTGELFF. For the CDR3, the DNA is TGTGCCAGTAGACAGGGGCAGGCGAACACCGGGGAGCTGTTTTTT.

This chain joins TRBV7-2 and TRBJ1-2, with no clear D. The CDR3 covers 12 residues. The V gene lost 5 bases and the J gene lost 4 bases, with 8 bases spanning the gap. Germline CDR1 reads SGHTA; CDR2 reads FQGNSA. CDR3 sequence: CASSRVFYGYTF. CDR3 in DNA: TGTGCCAGCAGCCGTGTCTTCTATGGCTACACCTTC.

This sequence joins TRBV3-1 (or the pseudogene TRBV3-2) and TRBJ2-2; 9 positions match TRBD2. Germline CDR1 is LGHDT and CDR2 is YNNKEL (reference sequence). The CDR3 consists of 15 residues. V shed 5 bases and J 5 bases; nucleotides not matched to a gene: 6. This CDR3 is CASSILAGTTGELFF. The CDR3 region has the DNA TGTGCCAGCAGCATTCTAGCGGGGACGACCGGGGAGCTGTTTTTT.

The rearrangement uses TRBV7-2 and TRBJ2-4, with 8 bases aligning to TRBD1. The CDR3 length is 15 residues. Germline CDR1 SGHTA, CDR2 FQGNSA. J lost 2 bases, V lost 2 bases, and 2 bases had no gene match. The CDR3 loop reads CASSLQGATKNIQYF. In nucleotides, the CDR3 is TGTGCCAGCAGCTTACAGGGGGCGACCAAAAACATTCAGTACTTC.

The chain combines TRBV7-9 with TRBJ1-5, with 8 bases that match TRBD1. The V segment lost 4 bases and the J segment 1 base; nucleotides outside the gene matches: 3. The CDR3 sequence is 15 residues long. Germline loops: CDR1 SEHNR, CDR2 FQNEAQ (reference sequence). Here the CDR3 DNA reads TGTGCCAGCAGCTCAGGACAGGGAAGCAATCAGCCCCAGCATTTT. As protein: CASSSGQGSNQPQHF.

This chain uses TRBV7-9 with TRBJ2-2; D possibly corresponds to TRBD2 (5 bases). The CDR3 totals 17 residues. The germline gives CDR1 SEHNR, CDR2 FQNEAQ (reference sequence). The V and J ends lost 1 base and 8 bases respectively, with 20 bases between them. The CDR3 region has the DNA TGTGCCAGCAGCTTAGTCTTGTCGTGGGAGCTGAGAGGGGAGCTGTTTTTT. Translating gives CASSLVLSWELRGELFF.

The chain joins TRBV3-1 (or the pseudogene TRBV3-2) to TRBJ2-1; D may be TRBD1 (6 bases). The CDR3 has 14 amino acids. The germline gives CDR1 LGHDT, CDR2 YNNKEL (reference sequence). V was cut by 1 base and J by 9 bases, with 13 bases left in between. The CDR3 protein is CASSQVTEGGEQFF. The CDR3 DNA follows: TGTGCCAGCAGCCAAGTAACAGAAGGGGGTGAGCAGTTCTTC.

This chain links TRBV28 with TRBJ2-7, with 7 bases that match TRBD1. The trim removed 6 bases at V and 10 bases at J, leaving 15 bases unmatched. There are 14 residues in the CDR3. CDR1 is MDHEN, CDR2 SYDVKM, per germline. In nucleotides, the CDR3 is TGTGCCAGCAGCCCCAGACAGGGATCCTCAATACAGTACTTC. Protein: CASSPRQGSSIQYF.

This chain uses TRBV7-9 with TRBJ2-7, with D possibly TRBD1 on 5 matching bases. This CDR3 is built from 14 residues. V dropped 5 bases and J dropped 2 bases, with 13 bases sitting between them. Germline CDR1 and CDR2: SEHNR and FQNEAQ (reference sequence). The CDR3 DNA sequence: TGTGCCAGCAGCCCGACAGTTTCAACCTACGAGCAGTACTTC. Protein sequence: CASSPTVSTYEQYF.

The gene calls are TRBV29-1 and TRBJ1-6, with 9 bases matching TRBD1. CDR3 length: 14 residues. The germline V gene has CDR1 SQVTM and CDR2 ANQGSEA. V lost 5 bases, J lost 5 bases, and 4 bases stayed unmatched. The CDR3 bases are TGCAGCGTTCAGACAGGGGGAAATAATTCACCCCTCCACTTT. Protein sequence: CSVQTGGNNSPLHF.

V is TRBV28 and J is TRBJ1-6; possible D gene TRBD1, 5 bases. Germline lookup yields CDR1 MDHEN and CDR2 SYDVKM. V was cut by 3 bases and J by 14 bases, with 17 bases left in between. This CDR3 is built from 14 residues. This chain's CDR3 is CASSLPGRGESLHF. DNA for the CDR3: TGTGCCAGCAGTTTGCCCGGGAGGGGAGAGTCCCTCCACTTT.

V usage is TRBV6-5 and J usage is TRBJ2-1, with a weak D call TRBD2 (5 bases). The CDR3 length is 13 residues. Germline V CDR1 and CDR2: MNHEY, SVGAGI. The V and J ends lost 7 bases and 0 bases respectively, with 7 bases between them. The CDR3 region is CASIGSSYNEQFF. In DNA form, the CDR3 reads TGTGCCAGCATTGGGAGCTCCTACAATGAGCAGTTCTTC.

With regard to this clone: Other DNA sequences from this sample encode an identical CDR3 as well. The genes are TRBV7-9 and TRBJ1-1; no clear D. Germline CDR1 SEHNR, CDR2 FQNEAQ (reference sequence). The V end was cut by 2 bases, the J end by 0 bases, with 7 bases between. This CDR3 is built from 14 residues. Written as DNA, the CDR3 is TGTGCCAGCAGCTTACAAGCTATGAACACTGAAGCTTTCTTT. Translating gives CASSLQAMNTEAFF.

The V call is TRBV18, the J call TRBJ1-1; D not resolved. This CDR3 contains 12 residues. CDR1 KGHSH and CDR2 LQKENI come from the germline V gene. The V and J ends lost 2 bases and 4 bases respectively, with 5 bases between them. The CDR3 loop is CASSPEGTEAFF. The CDR3 DNA sequence: TGTGCCAGCTCACCAGAGGGCACTGAAGCTTTCTTT.

The chain employs TRBV7-6 and TRBJ1-3; TRBD1 agrees at 10 bases. After removal of 4 bases from V and 4 bases from J, the junction contained 4 bases not matched to a gene. Per the germline V gene, CDR1 is SGHVS and CDR2 is FNYEAQ. The CDR3 totals 15 residues. DNA of the CDR3: TGTGCCAGCAGCTCTCGGACAGGGGGAGGAAACACCATATATTTT. It specifies CASSSRTGGGNTIYF.

The V gene is TRBV2, the J gene TRBJ1-2; TRBD1 matches at 9 bases. Germline assignment: CDR1 SNHLY and CDR2 FYNNEI. Trimming took 5 bases from V and 5 from J; bases not matched to a gene: 6. This CDR3 is 14 amino acids long. This CDR3 is CASSPPGQGYGYTF. The CDR3 DNA follows: TGTGCCAGCAGTCCACCGGGACAGGGATATGGCTACACCTTC.

In nucleotides, the CDR3 is TGTGCCAGTGAACTACCGGGGAGCACTGAAGCTTTCTTT. This translates into CASELPGSTEAFF. The rearrangement links TRBV12-3 or TRBV12-4 to TRBJ1-1; D remains ambiguous. The CDR3 sequence is 13 residues long. The V end lost 9 bases, the J end lost 4 bases, and 15 bases lay between the germline ends.

The J gene is TRBJ1-4, the V gene TRBV3-1 (or the pseudogene TRBV3-2), with 7 bases matching TRBD1. CDR1 LGHDT and CDR2 YNNKEL come from the germline V gene (reference sequence). The CDR3 has 15 amino acids. Losses at the gene ends were 2 bases for V and 5 bases for J; bases not matched to a gene: 5. The CDR3 bases are TGTGCCAGCAGCCAATTGGGGACAGAAAATGAAAAACTGTTTTTT. Its translation is CASSQLGTENEKLFF.

The chain links TRBV9 to TRBJ1-2; TRBD1 is a possible D gene (5 bases). The CDR3 is 15 residues long. Germline assignment: CDR1 SGDLS and CDR2 YYNGEE. Trimming cost V 2 bases and J 8 bases, with 19 bases left between them. The CDR3: CASSVGGETPGGYTF. CDR3 sequence (DNA): TGTGCCAGCAGCGTGGGGGGGGAGACCCCGGGAGGCTACACCTTC.

CDR3 bases: TGTGCCAGCTCACCAGGAGTCGGGACAGGGGGTACCGGGGAGCTGTTTTTT. Translating it yields CASSPGVGTGGTGELFF. The chain carries TRBV18 and TRBJ2-2, with 11 bases lining up with TRBD1. The CDR3 is 17 residues long. Germline CDR1 and CDR2: KGHSH and LQKENI. The V and J ends lost 2 bases and 5 bases, in that order; junction bases with no gene match: 7. The full variable domain, rest sourced from reference TRBV18 and TRBJ2-2, is NAGVMQNPRHLVRRRGQEARLRCSPMKGHSHVYWYRQLPEEGLKFMVYLQKENIIDESGMPKERFSAEFPKEGPSILRIQQVVRGDSAAYFCASSPGVGTGGTGELFFGEGSRLTVL.

The rearrangement joins TRBV27 to TRBJ2-2; 16 nucleotides line up with TRBD2. V lost 6 bases to trimming and J lost 3 bases; unmatched junction nucleotides: 7. CDR3 length: 18 residues. The V gene's germline CDR1 is MNHEY and CDR2 SMNVEV (reference sequence). The CDR3 sequence: CASRPGLAGGPDTGELFF. CDR3 DNA sequence: TGTGCCAGCAGGCCGGGACTAGCGGGGGGGCCGGACACCGGGGAGCTGTTTTTT.

The genes are TRBV6-2 or TRBV6-3 and TRBJ2-1, with 8 bases lining up with TRBD1. V was clipped by 5 bases and J by 9 bases; unmatched bases: 18. This CDR3 has 17 residues. Germline CDR1 and CDR2: MNHEY and SVGEGT. CDR3: CASSQPPGQGVGSEQFF. In DNA form, the CDR3 reads TGTGCCAGCAGTCAACCCCCCGGACAGGGTGTGGGCAGTGAGCAGTTCTTC.

The chain employs TRBV7-3 and TRBJ2-2; no firm D call. This CDR3 comprises 13 residues. Germline V gene data show CDR1 as SGHTA and CDR2 as FQGTGA. Trimming left V 0 bases short and J 6 bases short, with 5 bases between. Written as DNA, the CDR3 is TGTGCCAGCAGCTTAACCCTCCCCGGGGAGCTGTTTTTT. Protein sequence: CASSLTLPGELFF. Combining the CDR3 with reference TRBV7-3 and TRBJ2-2 gives the whole variable domain GAGVSQTPSNKVTEKGKYVELRCDPISGHTALYWYRQSLGQGPEFLIYFQGTGAADDSGLPNDRFFAVRPEGSVSTLKIQRTERGDSAVYLCASSLTLPGELFFGEGSRLTVL.